These T cell receptor beta chains were read from a single sample in a study of CD4 and CD8 cells across lung adenocarcinoma regions. MiXCR, applied by TCRdb to the PCR reads, yields one record per CDR3 protein. This table holds 3,000 or so distinct CDR3 sequences, 55% to 65% found once. The material sequenced was CD4+ T cells from the margin of a lung tumor. These receptors were collected from a male donor with lung adenocarcinoma. The CD4 and CD8 labels of this study may be unreliable. Each CDR3 is given with its conserved first and last residue. The order of the fields is D gene, V gene, J gene, clone size, CDR3 protein, CDR3 DNA. The D gene is left open where the match is weak. Size is stated for part of the rows, as once, few or many counts, or as a class when the clone is expanded.

TRBD1	TRBV10-1	TRBJ1-1	.	CATSSGQYTRNTEAFF	TGCGCCACCTCCTCGGGACAGTACACAAGAAACACTGAAGCTTTCTTT
.	TRBV4-1	TRBJ2-3	few	CASSQDRSTDTQYF	TGCGCCAGCAGCCAAGATCGGAGCACAGATACGCAGTATTTT
.	TRBV12-3/TRBV12-4	TRBJ2-2	few	CASSFNNGELFF	TGTGCCAGCAGTTTCAATAACGGGGAGCTGTTTTTT
.	TRBV11-2	TRBJ2-7	.	CASSSEALAIEQYF	TGTGCCAGCAGCTCAGAGGCTCTAGCGATCGAGCAGTACTTC
.	TRBV11-2	TRBJ2-3	.	CASSLEGTSTDTQYF	TGTGCCAGCAGCTTAGAAGGGACCAGCACAGATACGCAGTATTTT
TRBD1	TRBV6-1	TRBJ1-1	.	CASRNIRTGGKETLNTEAFF	TGTGCCAGCAGGAACATTCGGACAGGGGGCAAGGAGACTTTGAACACTGAAGCTTTCTTT
.	TRBV4-1	TRBJ2-2	large	CASSQDWGDSTFTGELFF	TGCGCCAGCAGCCAAGATTGGGGGGACTCGACGTTCACCGGGGAGCTGTTTTTT
TRBD2	TRBV6-1	TRBJ2-1	.	CASSDNRGLAGAVEQFF	TGTGCCAGCAGTGACAACCGGGGACTAGCGGGAGCAGTTGAGCAGTTCTTC
TRBD2	TRBV6-5	TRBJ2-1	large	CASSYQGATGTSGSNEQFF	TGTGCCAGCAGTTACCAGGGGGCCACCGGGACTAGCGGGAGCAATGAGCAGTTCTTC
.	TRBV6-5	TRBJ2-5	once	CASSLNRVETQYF	TGTGCCAGCAGTTTAAACAGGGTAGAGACCCAGTACTTC
.	TRBV6-5	TRBJ2-1	once	CASSYSSSGWGNEQFF	TGTGCCAGCAGTTACTCCAGTTCAGGGTGGGGCAATGAGCAGTTCTTC
TRBD2	TRBV7-2	TRBJ2-7	few	CASSLGWTSGRATVINYEQYF	TGTGCCAGCAGCTTAGGTTGGACTAGCGGGAGGGCCACAGTCATAAACTACGAGCAGTACTTC
.	TRBV6-1	TRBJ2-6	.	CASGGAPPCAYEQNF	TGTGCCAGCGGGGGTGCACCTCCGTGCGCCTACGAGCAGAATTTC
TRBD2	TRBV6-5	TRBJ2-3	few	CASSSRTSGNSDTQYF	TGTGCCAGCAGTTCCCGGACTAGCGGGAATTCAGATACGCAGTATTTT
.	TRBV6-1	TRBJ2-6	.	CASAWANVLTF	TGTGCCAGTGCCTGGGCCAACGTCCTGACTTTC
.	TRBV14	TRBJ2-5	.	CARGQGARGQDTQYF	TGTGCCAGGGGGCAAGGCGCCCGAGGCCAAGATACCCAGTATTTC
TRBD2	TRBV7-2	TRBJ2-5	few	CASSFGSGRAETQYF	TGTGCCAGCAGCTTTGGCAGCGGGAGGGCGGAGACCCAGTACTTC
TRBD1	TRBV6-1	TRBJ1-5	few	CASRKQGINQPQHF	TGTGCCAGCAGAAAACAGGGGATCAATCAGCCCCAGCATTTT
TRBD1	TRBV7-8	TRBJ2-7	.	CASSYGQGFYEQYF	TGTGCCAGCAGCTACGGACAGGGTTTCTACGAGCAGTACTTC
.	TRBV24-1	TRBJ2-3	once	CATSDPRVSGVWAKNMQYF	TGTGCCACCAGTGACCCCCGTGTCTCGGGGGTGTGGGCCAAAAATATGCAGTATTTC
TRBD1	TRBV20-1	TRBJ2-3	.	CSAQRMGQGTPRDITDTQYF	TGCAGTGCCCAAAGAATGGGACAGGGGACGCCCCGAGACATAACAGATACGCAGTATTTT
TRBD2	TRBV6-1	TRBJ2-1	.	CASSEGLAVSSYNEQFF	TGTGCCAGCAGTGAAGGGCTAGCGGTAAGCTCCTACAATGAGCAGTTCTTC
.	TRBV7-2	TRBJ2-1	.	CASSFSLSWSNEQFF	TGTGCCAGCAGCTTTTCTCTTAGCTGGTCCAATGAGCAGTTCTTC
TRBD2	TRBV29-1	TRBJ2-1	.	CSVLHPPGLAGVRNEQFF	TGCAGCGTTCTCCATCCACCGGGACTAGCGGGAGTCAGGAATGAGCAGTTCTTC
TRBD2	TRBV6-5	TRBJ2-1	once	CASSYSVLAVLNEQFF	TGTGCCAGCAGTTACTCGGTGCTAGCGGTCCTTAATGAGCAGTTCTTC
.	TRBV12-3/TRBV12-4	TRBJ2-1	.	CASSQPGHTGEQFF	TGTGCCAGCAGTCAGCCGGGACACACCGGAGAGCAGTTCTTC
.	TRBV6-1	TRBJ2-5	.	CASSTPYQETQYF	TGTGCCAGCAGTACCCCCTACCAAGAGACCCAGTACTTC
TRBD1	TRBV4-1	TRBJ1-5	.	CASSQAGQGNQPQHF	TGCGCCAGCAGCCAAGCGGGACAGGGTAATCAGCCCCAGCATTTT
.	TRBV6-5	TRBJ2-2	.	CASSYSGQNTGELFF	TGTGCCAGCAGTTACTCGGGACAGAACACCGGGGAGCTGTTTTTT
TRBD2	TRBV6-1	TRBJ2-2	.	CASRTSGRTGELFF	TGTGCCAGCAGGACTAGCGGGAGGACCGGGGAGCTGTTTTTT
.	TRBV7-9	TRBJ2-7	few	CASSAPGTWGDSYEQYF	TGTGCCAGCAGCGCCCCCGGGACTTGGGGGGACTCCTACGAGCAGTACTTC
.	TRBV6-1	TRBJ2-4	once	CASSDPWGRAKNIQYF	TGTGCCAGCAGTGACCCTTGGGGCCGGGCCAAAAACATTCAGTACTTC
TRBD2	TRBV27	TRBJ2-1	.	CASSILLAGGGNEQFF	TGTGCCAGCAGTATACTACTAGCGGGGGGGGGGAATGAGCAGTTCTTC
.	TRBV6-4	TRBJ2-1	.	CASSETTYNEQFF	TGTGCCAGCAGTGAGACAACCTACAATGAGCAGTTCTTC
TRBD1	TRBV6-1	TRBJ2-7	.	CASRWDRTSYEQYF	TGTGCCAGCAGGTGGGACAGGACCTCCTACGAGCAGTACTTC
.	TRBV10-3	TRBJ2-1	.	CATATSSNEQFF	TGTGCCACGGCGACTAGTAGCAATGAGCAGTTCTTC
TRBD2	TRBV12-3/TRBV12-4	TRBJ2-5	.	CASSVGLAGGETQYF	TGTGCCAGCAGTGTTGGACTAGCGGGTGGAGAGACCCAGTACTTC
TRBD2	TRBV3-1	TRBJ2-3	.	CASREDGAGGKDTQYF	TGTGCCAGCAGGGAAGATGGGGCGGGAGGGAAAGATACGCAGTATTTT
.	TRBV5-1	TRBJ2-1	.	CASSFGYSGPQDEQFF	TGCGCCAGCAGCTTTGGATACAGCGGGCCTCAGGATGAGCAGTTCTTC
TRBD2	TRBV6-1	TRBJ2-1	.	CASSEALAGINEQFF	TGTGCCAGCAGCGAAGCACTAGCGGGGATCAATGAGCAGTTCTTC
TRBD1	TRBV6-5	TRBJ1-1	.	CASSYRPPGQGKNTEAFF	TGTGCCAGCAGTTACCGTCCCCCGGGACAGGGGAAGAACACTGAAGCTTTCTTT
.	TRBV6-1	TRBJ2-7	.	CASQEAAPYEQYF	TGTGCCAGTCAGGAGGCAGCTCCCTACGAGCAGTACTTC
TRBD1	TRBV6-1	TRBJ2-1	few	CASSDAGTGAYEQFF	TGTGCCAGCAGTGACGCCGGGACAGGGGCGTACGAGCAGTTCTTC
.	TRBV7-8	TRBJ2-5	.	CASSPMTGTPSF	TGTGCCAGCAGCCCGATGACAGGGACTCCGTCATTC
TRBD1	TRBV7-8	TRBJ2-7	.	CASSPRTGGSYEQYF	TGTGCCAGCAGCCCGCGGACAGGGGGCTCCTACGAGCAGTACTTC
.	TRBV11-2	TRBJ2-5	.	CASSLTQETQYF	TGTGCCAGCAGCTTAACCCAAGAGACCCAGTACTTC
TRBD2	TRBV6-1	TRBJ2-1	large	CASSEGTSGDEQFF	TGTGCCAGCAGTGAAGGAACTAGCGGCGATGAGCAGTTCTTC
.	TRBV4-2	TRBJ2-1	few	CASQSGGGQNEQFF	TGTGCCAGCCAATCCGGGGGAGGTCAGAATGAGCAGTTCTTC
TRBD2	TRBV12-3/TRBV12-4	TRBJ2-2	.	CASSSAGVATGELFF	TGTGCCAGCAGTTCAGCGGGAGTAGCCACCGGGGAGCTGTTTTTT
.	TRBV7-2	TRBJ2-5	few	CASSLARDLETQYF	TGTGCCAGCAGCTTAGCCCGGGACTTAGAGACCCAGTACTTC
TRBD2	TRBV4-1	TRBJ2-2	.	CASSSEPWTSGSIGTGELFF	TGCGCCAGCAGCTCCGAACCTTGGACTAGCGGGAGTATAGGCACCGGGGAGCTGTTTTTT
TRBD1	TRBV6-1	TRBJ2-4	.	CGRGRGGDGQETQYF	TGTGGCAGGGGTCGAGGGGGCGATGGTCAGGAGACCCAGTATTTC